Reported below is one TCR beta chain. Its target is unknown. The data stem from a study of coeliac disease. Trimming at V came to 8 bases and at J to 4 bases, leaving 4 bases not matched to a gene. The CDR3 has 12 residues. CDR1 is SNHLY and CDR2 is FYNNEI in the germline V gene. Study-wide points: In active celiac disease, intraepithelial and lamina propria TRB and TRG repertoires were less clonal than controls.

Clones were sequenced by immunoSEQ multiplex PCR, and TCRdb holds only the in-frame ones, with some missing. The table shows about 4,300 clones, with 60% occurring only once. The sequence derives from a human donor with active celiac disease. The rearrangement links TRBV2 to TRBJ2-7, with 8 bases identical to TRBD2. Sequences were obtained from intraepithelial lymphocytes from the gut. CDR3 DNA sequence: TGTGCCAGCGTTCGGGAGGGGTACGAGCAGTACTTC. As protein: CASVREGYEQYF.